This T cell receptor (beta chain) originates from a study of regulatory T cells in long-lasting Graves disease. Overall study context: Antithyroid drugs had been taken by newly diagnosed Graves' patients for under 3 months.

Per germline, CDR1 SGHAT and CDR2 FQNNGV. The CDR3 has 13 residues. The V end lost 5 bases, the J end lost 4 bases, and 10 bases lay between the germline ends. Time point: newly diagnosed GD, antithyroid drugs for less than 3 months. Extracted PBMC RNA gave rise to the TCR library. Building of the TCR beta libraries involved iRepertoire HTBI primers and Arm-PCR of CDR3 regions. TCRdb re-analysed the multiplex PCR reads in MiXCR, keeping a single row per CDR3 protein. The table has some 250,000 distinct CDR3 sequences, 15% to 20% seen once. The chain has TRBV11-2 and TRBJ2-3, with D unclear. This sequence originates from a female donor with Graves disease. The sequencing here drew on peripheral blood mononuclear cells (PBMCs), taken at new diagnosis, from a patient treated with antithyroid drugs. DNA for the CDR3: TGTGCCAGCAGCACAGCTATCGCAGATACGCAGTATTTT. Protein product: CASSTAIADTQYF.